The 19 T cell receptor beta chains presented below share a single source sample, sequenced in a study of response to subunit inactivated influenza vaccine. TCRdb re-derived calls from the RT-PCR reads in MiXCR, one entry per CDR3 protein. Of a few hundred thousand distinct CDR3 sequences listed, less than 7.5% are singletons. This material consisted of PBMCs from blood, taken 23 months after vaccination. The receptor set was obtained from a man aged 45 to 70 who received an inactivated influenza vaccine.

This clonotype was counted a few times. The gene calls are TRBV24-1 and TRBJ2-5; D remains ambiguous. Between the trimmed V and J ends, which lost 3 bases and 4 bases, there was a span of 11 bases. In germline, CDR1 is KGHDR, CDR2 SFDVKD. The CDR3 extends over 14 amino acids. Here the CDR3 DNA reads TGTGCCACCAGTGATACGTACAAGACAGAGACCCAGTACTTC. This gives the protein CATSDTYKTETQYF.

This clonotype was observed a few times. The CDR3 here is CASSYSEQGGGYTF. Here the CDR3 DNA reads TGTGCCAGCAGTTACAGTGAGCAGGGCGGAGGCTACACCTTC. The J gene is TRBJ1-2, the V gene TRBV6-5; possible D gene TRBD1, 5 bases. This CDR3 contains 14 residues. Trimming stripped 2 bases from V and 8 bases from J, with 15 bases between. Per the germline V gene, CDR1 is MNHEY and CDR2 is SVGAGI.

This clonotype was recorded many times. The V and J genes are TRBV15 and TRBJ2-1, with TRBD2 identical over 8 bases. This CDR3 has 15 amino acids. V lost 1 base, J lost 9 bases, and 8 bases stayed unmatched. Germline lookup yields CDR1 LNHNV and CDR2 YYDKDF (reference sequence). The CDR3 DNA sequence: TGTGCCACCAGCAGAGTAACGGGAGGGGAGAGTGAGCAGTTCTTC. This encodes CATSRVTGGESEQFF.

There are many counts of this clonotype. This chain joins TRBV3-1 and TRBJ2-1, with 8 nucleotides matching TRBD2. The CDR3 totals 14 residues. CDR1 LGHDT and CDR2 YNNKEL come from the germline V gene (reference sequence). Germline trimming cut 6 bases from V and 9 bases from J; bases unmatched to any gene: 10. Here the CDR3 reads CASSGIERGIEQFF. CDR3 DNA sequence: TGTGCCAGCAGTGGGATAGAGCGGGGGATTGAGCAGTTCTTC.

The rearrangement uses TRBV3-1 and TRBJ2-1; no definite D call. With 4 bases removed from V and 7 bases from J, the gap between germline ends came to 11 bases. The CDR3 length is 13 residues. Germline V gene data show CDR1 as LGHDT and CDR2 as YNNKEL (reference sequence). The CDR3 DNA follows: TGTGCCAGCAGCCGATTCGTAGGGAATGAGCAGTTCTTC. Its translation: CASSRFVGNEQFF.

This clonotype was counted many times. CDR3 coding DNA: TGCAGCGTTGATCGCAGGGTCAATGAGCAGTTCTTC. Its translation: CSVDRRVNEQFF. The chain has TRBV29-1 and TRBJ2-1; D is perhaps TRBD1 (5 bases). CDR3 length: 12 residues. The V gene lost 3 bases and the J gene lost 6 bases, with 9 bases spanning the gap. Germline CDR1 is SQVTM and CDR2 is ANQGSEA.

This clonotype was seen many times. This chain joins TRBV9 and TRBJ2-1; 10 bases map to TRBD1. The CDR3 has 17 amino acids. Germline loops: CDR1 SGDLS, CDR2 YYNGEE. Trimming took 0 bases from V and 1 from J; bases not matched to a gene: 4. DNA of the CDR3: TGTGCCAGCAGCGTAGCACCGGGACAGGGGTCCTACAATGAGCAGTTCTTC. Protein sequence: CASSVAPGQGSYNEQFF.

This clonotype occurred a few times. The chain combines TRBV12-3 or TRBV12-4 with TRBJ2-1; TRBD2 matches 11 bases. V lost 7 bases to trimming and J lost 2 bases; unmatched junction nucleotides: 19. The CDR3 runs to 20 residues. Here the CDR3 reads CASKATSGGYRESPYNEQFF. In nucleotides, the CDR3 is TGTGCCAGCAAGGCCACTAGCGGGGGTTATAGAGAGTCCCCCTACAATGAGCAGTTCTTC.

This clonotype was counted ten times or more. This chain connects TRBV15 to TRBJ2-7; 10 bases are shared with TRBD1. The CDR3 consists of 15 residues. Germline CDR1 reads LNHNV; CDR2 reads YYDKDF (reference sequence). The V and J ends lost 5 bases and 6 bases, in that order; junction bases with no gene match: 10. The CDR3 reads CATSYGPGTGVEQYF. Written as DNA, the CDR3 is TGTGCCACCAGCTACGGTCCCGGGACAGGGGTCGAGCAGTACTTC.

Here the CDR3 reads CASSYAAGSYEQYF. The CDR3 DNA reads TGTGCCAGCAGTTACGCGGCAGGGAGCTACGAGCAGTACTTC. The V call is TRBV6-5, the J call TRBJ2-7, with D perhaps matching TRBD1 or TRBD2 (5 bases each). Per germline, CDR1 MNHEY and CDR2 SVGAGI. The germline V and J ends were trimmed by 2 bases and 3 bases, with 11 bases remaining between them. This CDR3 is 14 amino acids long.

This clonotype has just a few counts. The chain uses TRBV5-5 and TRBJ2-3; 7 nucleotides align to TRBD1. J lost 4 bases, V lost 4 bases, and 9 bases had no gene match. Per the germline V gene, CDR1 is SGHKS and CDR2 is YYEKEE (reference sequence). The CDR3 runs to 15 residues. The CDR3 DNA sequence: TGTGCCAGCAGCACCCTCCCCGACAGGGCAGATACGCAGTATTTT. Translation gives CASSTLPDRADTQYF.

The CDR3 spells CASSQWELLGNEQFF. The CDR3 bases are TGTGCCAGCAGCCAATGGGAACTCCTAGGGAATGAGCAGTTCTTC. The gene calls are TRBV3-1 and TRBJ2-1, with unresolved D. This CDR3 spans 15 amino acids. Trimming cost V 2 bases and J 7 bases, with 15 bases left between them. Germline CDR1 reads LGHDT; CDR2 reads YNNKEL (reference sequence).

The CDR3 loop reads CASSEGLSPLHF. The DNA for the CDR3 is TGTGCCAGCAGTGAAGGTCTTTCACCCCTCCACTTT. The chain has TRBV2 and TRBJ1-6; D gene unclear. The CDR3 extends over 12 amino acids. The germline V and J ends were trimmed by 1 base and 9 bases, with 4 bases remaining between them. Germline CDR1 reads SNHLY; CDR2 reads FYNNEI.

This clonotype has just a few counts. The chain links TRBV28 to TRBJ2-4, with D uncertain. V lost 6 bases and J 1 base, leaving 13 bases between the germline ends. This CDR3 comprises 15 residues. Germline values: CDR1 MDHEN, CDR2 SYDVKM. The CDR3 here is CASRSVSYAKNIQYF. CDR3 nucleotide sequence: TGTGCCAGCAGGTCGGTTAGCTACGCCAAAAACATTCAGTACTTC.

This clonotype was picked up many times. The chain couples TRBV28 to TRBJ2-2, with 9 positions matching TRBD1. The V segment lost 7 bases and the J segment 5 bases; nucleotides outside the gene matches: 5. The germline CDR1 and CDR2 sequences are MDHEN and SYDVKM. This CDR3 comprises 14 residues. The CDR3 spells CASTRQGETGELFF. The DNA for the CDR3 is TGTGCCAGCACGAGACAGGGGGAGACCGGGGAGCTGTTTTTT.

Many counts were recorded for this clonotype. The V gene is TRBV18, the J gene TRBJ2-7; 9 bases are a match to TRBD2. V lost 6 bases, J lost 2 bases, and 8 bases stayed unmatched. This CDR3 contains 15 residues. Germline-derived CDR1 and CDR2 are KGHSH and LQKENI. CDR3 nucleotides: TGTGCCAGCTCCCCAAGCGGGAGGAGAACCTACGAGCAGTACTTC. This translates into CASSPSGRRTYEQYF.

This clonotype was seen many times. The CDR3 sequence is CASSTGGYEQFF. The DNA for the CDR3 is TGTGCCAGCAGCACCGGAGGGTATGAGCAGTTCTTC. V gene TRBV7-8 combines with J gene TRBJ2-1; TRBD2 might be the D (6 bases). This CDR3 comprises 12 residues. The V end lost 5 bases, the J end lost 8 bases, and 10 bases lay between the germline ends. Germline loops: CDR1 SGHVS, CDR2 FQNEAQ.

The chain uses TRBV7-2 and TRBJ2-2, with D possibly TRBD2 on 6 matching bases. This CDR3 region has 14 residues. V gave up 7 bases and J gave up 0 bases, with 9 bases separating them. From germline, CDR1 is SGHTA and CDR2 FQGNSA. The CDR3 nucleotides are TGTGCCAGCAACGCGGGAACGAACACCGGGGAGCTGTTTTTT. Residues: CASNAGTNTGELFF.

The chain carries TRBV6-1 and TRBJ1-1, with 7 positions matching TRBD1. Looked up from germline, CDR1 is MNHNS and CDR2 is SASEGT. This CDR3 region has 14 residues. With 6 bases clipped from V and 0 bases from J, the junction kept 4 bases outside the gene matches. The CDR3 DNA follows: TGTGCCAGCAGCATTGGGACAGTGAACACTGAAGCTTTCTTT. Its translation: CASSIGTVNTEAFF.